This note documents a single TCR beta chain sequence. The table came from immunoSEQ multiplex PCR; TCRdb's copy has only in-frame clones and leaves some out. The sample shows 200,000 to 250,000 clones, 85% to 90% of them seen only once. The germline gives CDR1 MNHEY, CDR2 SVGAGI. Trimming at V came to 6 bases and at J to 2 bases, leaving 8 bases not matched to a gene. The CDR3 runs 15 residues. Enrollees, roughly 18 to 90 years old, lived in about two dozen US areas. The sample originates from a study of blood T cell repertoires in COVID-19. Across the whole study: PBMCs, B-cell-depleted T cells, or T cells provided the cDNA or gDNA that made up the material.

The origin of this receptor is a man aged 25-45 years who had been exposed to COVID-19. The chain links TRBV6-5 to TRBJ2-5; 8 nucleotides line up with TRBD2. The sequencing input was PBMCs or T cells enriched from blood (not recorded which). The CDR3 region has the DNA TGTGCCAGCAGCCCCGGGGGGGTAGGACAAGAGACCCAGTACTTC. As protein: CASSPGGVGQETQYF.